This TCR beta chain was identified in a study of blood T cell repertoires in COVID-19 (TCRdb year 2020). Broadly, across the study: The collaborator samples originated in the United States, Italy and Spain and spanned the acute and convalescent phases of COVID-19. The samples were drawn from the first 160 participants of the ongoing ImmuneRACE study and from 1,254 subjects provided by 6 global collaborators. The prospective study material was composed of cDNA or gDNA derived from T cells, B-cell-depleted T cells, or PBMCs. A de-identified subject ID, COVID-19 status, age in years and sex were almost always included in the sample metadata. The repertoires were released in a freely available public database meant as a resource for research on the immune response to SARS-CoV-2. Deeply sampled blood TCRbeta repertoires from subjects exposed to, actively infected with, or recovered from COVID-19 were included in the dataset. Where available, HLA class I and class II types were taken from metadata supplied by the sample provider and were not determined by assay-based typing. What the authors observed across the whole study: Clinical and demographic metadata were provided uncurated, with the amount varying by source and participant.

TCRbeta CDR3 regions were amplified from genomic DNA by means of the immunoSEQ Assay, a bias-controlled multiplex PCR. The authors processed their data as follows. The number of nucleated cells in each sample was estimated by amplification of reference gene primers within the assay. To quantify the absolute abundance of each unique TCRbeta CDR3 rearrangement, sequence reads were collapsed and filtered. Productive Simpson clonality was computed per sample as the square root of Simpson's diversity index over productive rearrangements. This immuneACCESS table, as held by TCRdb, lists in-frame sequences with V and J called but not all clones. Of the missing ones, under half trace to an unresolved V gene in checked studies; the others have no known cause. Clone size and the V and J calls come from that table; the DNA yielded D and trimming. For this sample the table gives about 190,000 clones, of which 65% to 80% were detected only once. The ten largest clones add up to about a sixth of the sample.

From the cysteine through the phenylalanine, the CDR3 covers 13 amino acids. CDR3 DNA only is kept here, 39 bases in frame from base 1. CDR1 and CDR2 are drawn from the germline V gene: SGHTA, FQGTGA. Deletion took 5 bases off V and 2 bases off J, with a span of 7 bases between the germline ends. On this clone itself: The specificity of this receptor is unknown. Per-base quality was not reported, and no clone a single base away is much larger than it.

Participants in the prospective study were aged roughly 18 to 89 years, lived in under 30 United States geographic areas, and enrolled through a virtual design. Cohort assignment in the prospective study relied on participant-reported clinical history from a screening survey and a study questionnaire. Mobile phlebotomists in the prospective study collected whole blood, serum and a nasopharyngeal or oropharyngeal swab from every participant. Additional blood draws and questionnaires over an approximately 2-month period could optionally be provided by prospective study participants. Prospective study blood samples were shipped either frozen or at room temperature before DNA extraction.

The chain links TRBV7-3 with TRBJ1-5; a weak D assignment points to TRBD1 (6 bases agree). Source material: PBMCs or T cells enriched from blood (not recorded which). This receptor was taken from a woman in her forties or fifties with acute COVID-19. The nucleotide sequence is TGTGCCAGCAGCCCAGGGGGCAATCAGCCCCAGCATTTT. The translation is CASSPGGNQPQHF.